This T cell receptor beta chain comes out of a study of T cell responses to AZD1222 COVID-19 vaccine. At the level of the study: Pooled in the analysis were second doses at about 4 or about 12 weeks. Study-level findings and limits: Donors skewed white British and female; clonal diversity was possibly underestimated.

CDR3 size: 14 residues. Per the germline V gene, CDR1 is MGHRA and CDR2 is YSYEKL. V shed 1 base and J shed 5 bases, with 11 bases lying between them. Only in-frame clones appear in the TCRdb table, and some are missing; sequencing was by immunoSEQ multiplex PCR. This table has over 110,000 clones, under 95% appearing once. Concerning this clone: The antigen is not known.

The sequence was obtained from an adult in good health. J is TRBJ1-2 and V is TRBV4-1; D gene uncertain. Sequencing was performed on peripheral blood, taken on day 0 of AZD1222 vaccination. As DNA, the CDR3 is TGCGCCAGCAGCCAAGGGAACGAGAATTATGGCTACACCTTC. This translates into CASSQGNENYGYTF.